These 26 T cell receptor beta chains originate from one sample sequenced in a study of Graves' ophthalmopathy and Graves' hyperthyroidism. Investigators amplified TCR beta CDR3 regions from RNA transcripts. Amplification began with first-round RT-PCR using HTBI primers, then second-round multiplex PCR was performed. TCRdb called the multiplex PCR reads again in MiXCR, with one record for every CDR3 protein. Of roughly 410,000 distinct CDR3 sequences detected, 15% appear once; the ten largest clones hold roughly 7%. Source material: peripheral blood. These receptors were collected from a woman between 18 and 29 years old with stable Graves' hyperthyroidism.

This clonotype has at least ten counts. The J gene is TRBJ2-2, the V gene TRBV9; TRBD1 aligns across 9 bases. Germline V gene data show CDR1 as SGDLS and CDR2 as YYNGEE. The length of the CDR3 is 16 residues. The V segment lost 0 bases and the J segment 4 bases; nucleotides outside the gene matches: 4. CDR3 region: CASSVGTGEITGELFF. Here the CDR3 DNA reads TGTGCCAGCAGCGTAGGGACAGGGGAGATCACCGGGGAGCTGTTTTTT.

The CDR3 sequence: CASSYSTSGADTQYF. The CDR3 region has the DNA TGTGCCAGCAGTTACTCGACTAGCGGGGCCGATACGCAGTATTTT. V usage is TRBV6-2 or TRBV6-3 and J usage is TRBJ2-3; 11 nucleotides align to TRBD2. V dropped 0 bases and J dropped 6; count of bases not matched to a gene: 2. The CDR3 spans 15 residues. The germline V gene encodes CDR1 MNHEY and CDR2 SVGEGT.

The DNA for the CDR3 is TGTGCCAGCAGTTTAGCTCTAAGCGGCTACGAGCAGTACTTC. Translated: CASSLALSGYEQYF. This sequence joins TRBV12-3 or TRBV12-4 and TRBJ2-7; perhaps TRBD2 as D (5 bases). The CDR3 length is 14 residues. V lost 0 bases and J 3 bases, leaving 9 bases between the germline ends.

This clonotype was seen at least ten times. V is TRBV12-3 or TRBV12-4 and J is TRBJ1-1; maybe TRBD1 (5 bases). Between the trimmed V and J ends, which lost 3 bases and 2 bases, there was a span of 10 bases. The CDR3 contains 14 residues. CDR3 nucleotides: TGTGCCAGCAGTTTCAACGGGGGAAACACTGAAGCTTTCTTT. Protein sequence: CASSFNGGNTEAFF.

This clonotype was counted ten times or more. J is TRBJ1-6 and V is TRBV12-3 or TRBV12-4; the match to TRBD1 covers 7 bases. The CDR3 extends over 15 amino acids. V lost 6 bases, J lost 7 bases, and 9 bases stayed unmatched. CDR3 in DNA: TGTGCCAGCAGGGAACAGGGGACGGCAAATTCACCCCTCCACTTT. Residues: CASREQGTANSPLHF.

The chain carries TRBV29-1 and TRBJ2-7; 11 bases map to TRBD1. The V and J ends lost 3 bases and 3 bases, in that order; junction bases with no gene match: 13. This CDR3 comprises 17 residues. CDR1 and CDR2 from the germline V gene are SQVTM and ANQGSEA. In DNA form, the CDR3 reads TGCAGCGTTGAGGGGACAGGGGGGCCTTCCTTAGTCTACGAGCAGTACTTC. The encoded protein is CSVEGTGGPSLVYEQYF.

On this clonotype itself: A much larger clone lies a single base off, so this may be a read error. The V gene is TRBV20-1, the J gene TRBJ1-6, with no clear D. This CDR3 has 14 residues. From germline, CDR1 is DFQATT and CDR2 SNEGSKA (reference sequence). The CDR3 protein is CSAREVSGNSHLHF. CDR3 coding DNA: TGCAGTGCTAGAGAAGTCTCCGGGAATTCACACCTCCACTTT.

Here the CDR3 reads CASSSGFSGYTF. The CDR3 DNA follows: TGTGCCAGCAGTTCAGGGTTTTCTGGCTACACCTTC. V gene TRBV7-6 combines with J gene TRBJ1-2; D may be TRBD1 (5 bases). V was pared by 6 bases and J by 7 bases, with 12 bases between. This CDR3 region has 12 residues. CDR1 SGHVS and CDR2 FNYEAQ come from the germline V gene.

The CDR3 reads CASSYPLHRAPEETQYF. The CDR3, as DNA: TGTGCCAGCAGTTACCCCCTACACAGGGCACCTGAAGAGACCCAGTACTTC. J is TRBJ2-5 and V is TRBV6-2 or TRBV6-3; possibly TRBD1 for D (6 bases). There are 17 residues in the CDR3. Germline loops: CDR1 MNHEY, CDR2 SVGEGT. Deletions cut 2 bases from V and 3 bases from J, with 19 bases between.

This clonotype occurred many times. The chain carries TRBV5-1 and TRBJ2-7, with D maybe TRBD1 (5 bases). CDR1 SGHRS and CDR2 YFSETQ come from the germline V gene. Trimming took 3 bases from V and 3 from J, leaving 10 bases between them. The CDR3 covers 13 residues. The CDR3 reads CASSSTDNYEQYF. CDR3 bases: TGCGCCAGCAGCTCGACAGATAACTACGAGCAGTACTTC.

This clonotype was detected many times. The gene calls are TRBV29-1 and TRBJ1-1, with 9 bases identical to TRBD1. The V gene's germline CDR1 is SQVTM and CDR2 ANQGSEA. The length of the CDR3 is 12 residues. Germline trimming cut 7 bases from V and 7 bases from J; bases unmatched to any gene: 7. As DNA, the CDR3 is TGCAGCGGGAGTGACAGGGGGAATGAAGCTTTCTTT. This sequence encodes CSGSDRGNEAFF.

This clonotype was counted ten times or more. V gene TRBV14 combines with J gene TRBJ1-2; no reliable D call. Trimming removed 0 bases at V and 4 bases at J, with 12 bases between. Germline CDR1 SGHDN, CDR2 FVKESK. CDR3 size: 15 residues. CDR3 residues: CASSQEGEGFYGYTF. The CDR3 coding sequence is TGTGCCAGCAGCCAAGAAGGCGAGGGATTCTATGGCTACACCTTC. Variable domain in full (rest from reference TRBV14 and TRBJ1-2): EAGVTQFPSHSVIEKGQTVTLRCDPISGHDNLYWYRRVMGKEIKFLLHFVKESKQDESGMPNNRFLAERTGGTYSTLKVQPAELEDSGVYFCASSQEGEGFYGYTFGSGTRLTVV.

This clonotype was recorded at least ten times. J is TRBJ1-2 and V is TRBV5-1; maybe TRBD1 (6 bases). This CDR3 has 17 residues. CDR1 is SGHRS and CDR2 is YFSETQ in the germline V gene. V was clipped by 4 bases and J by 4 bases, with 23 bases between them. The CDR3 DNA follows: TGCGCCAGCAGCCCCCGAGGCGGGGACAAGCCTCTCTATGGCTACACCTTC. This sequence encodes CASSPRGGDKPLYGYTF.

This clonotype was seen repeatedly, ten times or more. The V call is TRBV7-2, the J call TRBJ1-2, with D perhaps TRBD1 (6 bases). CDR1 is SGHTA and CDR2 is FQGNSA in the germline V gene. Between the trimmed V and J ends, which lost 5 bases and 4 bases, there was a span of 17 bases. There are 15 residues in the CDR3. The CDR3 loop reads CASSRLHTTGYGYTF. In nucleotides, the CDR3 is TGTGCCAGCAGCCGCCTTCATACGACAGGCTATGGCTACACCTTC.

In this sample, this clonotype turned up many times. The chain recombines TRBV7-9 with TRBJ2-5, with a weak D call TRBD2 (6 bases). CDR3 length: 13 residues. Trimming cost V 3 bases and J 4 bases, with 9 bases left between them. The V gene's germline CDR1 is SEHNR and CDR2 FQNEAQ (reference sequence). This CDR3 is CASSLRGAETQYF. In DNA form, the CDR3 reads TGTGCCAGCAGCTTGCGGGGCGCAGAGACCCAGTACTTC.

The table lists this clonotype with many counts. The chain is built from TRBV2 and TRBJ1-1; tentative D call: TRBD1 (5 bases). V was pared by 4 bases and J by 5 bases, with 11 bases between. CDR3 size: 13 residues. Looked up from germline, CDR1 is SNHLY and CDR2 is FYNNEI. The CDR3 DNA reads as TGTGCCAGCAGTGCGGGGCCTAGAACTGAAGCTTTCTTT. This encodes CASSAGPRTEAFF.

This clonotype showed up many times. The chain has TRBV24-1 and TRBJ2-2; D is unclear. Trimming removed 0 bases from V and 9 bases from J, with 7 bases in between. The CDR3 contains 13 residues. Germline values: CDR1 KGHDR, CDR2 SFDVKD. CDR3 protein: CATSDLLDRELFF. In DNA form, the CDR3 reads TGTGCCACCAGTGATTTGTTGGACCGGGAGCTGTTTTTT.

The table lists this clonotype with many counts. The rearrangement uses TRBV19 and TRBJ1-2, with a weak D call TRBD1 (6 bases). Trimming cost V 5 bases and J 0 bases, with 13 bases left between them. Germline loops: CDR1 LNHDA, CDR2 SQIVND (reference sequence). The CDR3 contains 15 residues. CDR3 region: CASSSRQATNYGYTF. CDR3 coding DNA: TGTGCCAGTAGTTCGCGACAGGCGACTAACTATGGCTACACCTTC.

In this sample, this clonotype turned up many times. This rearrangement joins TRBV7-2 to TRBJ1-5, with 10 nucleotides matching TRBD1. Germline loops: CDR1 SGHTA, CDR2 FQGNSA. The CDR3 loop spans 15 amino acids. V was pared by 5 bases and J by 3 bases, with 4 bases of the junction left unmatched. The CDR3 loop is CASSQTGGNNQPQHF. The CDR3 DNA is TGTGCCAGCAGCCAGACAGGGGGCAACAATCAGCCCCAGCATTTT.

This clonotype was recorded many times. The CDR3 DNA reads as TGTGCCAGCAGTGAAAAGGGGGCGGTCTATGGCTACACCTTC. Encoded protein: CASSEKGAVYGYTF. The chain combines TRBV2 with TRBJ1-2; TRBD1 aligns across 7 bases. Per the germline V gene, CDR1 is SNHLY and CDR2 is FYNNEI. V was pared by 2 bases and J by 4 bases, with 4 bases of the junction left unmatched. This CDR3 has 14 residues.

This clonotype was recorded many times. V is TRBV5-1 and J is TRBJ1-5; D perhaps matches TRBD1 (6 bases). The CDR3 is 14 residues long. V was cut by 0 bases and J by 6 bases, with 10 bases left in between. Germline CDR1 reads SGHRS; CDR2 reads YFSETQ. DNA for the CDR3: TGCGCCAGCAGCTTGGTCGGGGGCAGTCAGCCCCAGCATTTT. It codes for CASSLVGGSQPQHF.

This clonotype has ten or more counts. This chain links TRBV9 with TRBJ1-1; D unresolved. Germline V lookup: CDR1 SGDLS, CDR2 YYNGEE. This CDR3 contains 11 residues. Trimming took 7 bases from V and 3 from J, leaving 7 bases between them. DNA of the CDR3: TGTGCCAGCGGTTCATACACTGAAGCTTTCTTT. Amino acid sequence: CASGSYTEAFF.

The gene calls are TRBV4-2 and TRBJ1-6; D gene unclear. The V and J ends lost 0 bases and 0 bases respectively, with 12 bases between them. From germline, CDR1 is LGHNA and CDR2 YNFKEQ. The CDR3 runs 18 residues. The CDR3 sequence: CASSQEEIRSSYNSPLHF. DNA of the CDR3: TGTGCCAGCAGCCAAGAAGAAATAAGGAGCTCCTATAATTCACCCCTCCACTTT.

This clonotype was picked up many times. V gene TRBV10-3 combines with J gene TRBJ2-7; 7 nucleotides match TRBD1. The germline CDR1 and CDR2 sequences are ENHRY and SYGVKD. V gave up 5 bases and J gave up 1 base; unmatched junction bases: 8. This CDR3 contains 15 residues. This chain's CDR3 is CAISRTGSDSYEQYF. As DNA, the CDR3 is TGTGCCATCAGTAGGACAGGCTCTGATTCCTACGAGCAGTACTTC.

Many counts were recorded for this clonotype. J is TRBJ2-5 and V is TRBV6-1; 7 positions match TRBD1. This CDR3 has 16 residues. V was pared by 8 bases and J by 0 bases, with 12 bases of the junction left unmatched. In germline, CDR1 is MNHNS, CDR2 SASEGT. This chain's CDR3 is CASGKYGTANQETQYF. The CDR3 region has the DNA TGTGCCAGCGGGAAGTATGGGACAGCTAACCAAGAGACCCAGTACTTC.

J is TRBJ2-2 and V is TRBV10-3; TRBD1 agrees at 7 bases. Germline assignment: CDR1 ENHRY and CDR2 SYGVKD. The CDR3 runs 13 residues. The trim removed 6 bases at V and 3 bases at J, leaving 1 base unmatched. The CDR3 spells CAIRGTDTGELFF. CDR3 coding DNA: TGTGCCATCAGGGGGACAGACACCGGGGAGCTGTTTTTT.